The 19 T cell receptor beta chains below were found in one sample sequenced in a study of control samples from healthy donors and cancer patients. Profiled with immunoSEQ multiplex PCR; TCRdb holds only in-frame clones, not every one. The sample gives 100,000 to 150,000 clones, approximately 92% of which show up once; over 0.5% is in the top ten. Source material: PBMCs. Source of these receptors: an elderly man with head and neck cancer.

The gene calls are TRBV5-1 and TRBJ2-2, with TRBD2 matching over 8 bases. V gave up 1 base and J gave up 4 bases; unmatched junction bases: 6. Germline V gene data show CDR1 as SGHRS and CDR2 as YFSETQ. The CDR3 extends over 16 amino acids. CDR3 amino acids: CASSLPGGMVTGELFF. The CDR3 DNA follows: TGCGCCAGCAGCTTGCCGGGGGGGATGGTCACCGGGGAGCTGTTTTTT. Full variable domain (outside the CDR3, taken from reference TRBV5-1 and TRBJ2-2): KAGVTQTPRYLIKTRGQQVTLSCSPISGHRSVSWYQQTPGQGLQFLFEYFSETQRNKGNFPGRFSGRQFSNSRSEMNVSTLELGDSALYLCASSLPGGMVTGELFFGEGSRLTVL.

The chain recombines TRBV27 with TRBJ2-2; D is unresolved. The CDR3 sequence is 11 residues long. With 6 bases removed from V and 6 bases from J, the gap between germline ends came to 5 bases. Germline CDR1 is MNHEY and CDR2 is SMNVEV (reference sequence). The CDR3 nucleotides are TGTGCCAGCAGAAATTCCGGGGAGCTGTTTTTT. Protein: CASRNSGELFF.

The rearrangement links TRBV18 to TRBJ2-5; D gene uncertain. Between the trimmed V and J ends, which lost 5 bases and 1 base, there was a span of 11 bases. The germline V gene has CDR1 KGHSH and CDR2 LQKENI. This CDR3 has 14 amino acids. CDR3 sequence: CASSADNFQETQYF. The DNA of the CDR3 is TGTGCCAGCTCAGCCGACAACTTCCAAGAGACCCAGTACTTC.

The chain is built from TRBV7-9 and TRBJ1-6; D gene uncertain. The germline V gene has CDR1 SEHNR and CDR2 FQNEAQ (reference sequence). The V end lost 4 bases, the J end lost 13 bases, and 17 bases lay between the germline ends. This CDR3 is 14 amino acids long. The CDR3 sequence is CASSSVPDYAPLHF. DNA of the CDR3: TGTGCCAGCAGCTCCGTCCCCGATTATGCTCCCCTCCACTTT.

This rearrangement joins TRBV4-1 to TRBJ2-1; no firm D call. Trimming shortened V by 3 bases and J by 12 bases, and 12 bases separated the two germline ends. This CDR3 has 12 amino acids. Per germline, CDR1 MGHRA and CDR2 YSYEKL. In DNA form, the CDR3 reads TGCGCCAGCAGCCACGAAAGGGCTGCGCAGTTCTTC. Translating it yields CASSHERAAQFF.

The chain employs TRBV10-2 and TRBJ2-1; TRBD1 agrees at 7 bases. Germline V lookup: CDR1 WSHSY, CDR2 SAAADI. J lost 7 bases, V lost 7 bases, and 10 bases had no gene match. The CDR3 sequence is 14 residues long. The CDR3 protein is CASMGTAARNEQFF. DNA of the CDR3: TGCGCCAGCATGGGGACAGCGGCTAGGAATGAGCAGTTCTTC.

This sequence joins TRBV9 and TRBJ2-1; 14 nucleotides agree with TRBD2. CDR1 and CDR2 (germline): SGDLS, YYNGEE. CDR3 length: 19 amino acids. The trim removed 3 bases at V and 3 bases at J, leaving 11 bases unmatched. The CDR3 region is CASSEVGGTSGSYYNEQFF. CDR3 DNA: TGTGCCAGCAGCGAGGTGGGAGGGACTAGCGGGAGTTACTACAATGAGCAGTTCTTC.

V and J are TRBV9 and TRBJ1-1, with D tentatively TRBD1 (5 bases). V was cut by 0 bases and J by 6 bases, with 18 bases left in between. The germline V gene has CDR1 SGDLS and CDR2 YYNGEE. The length of the CDR3 is 16 residues. The CDR3 reads CASSVEMGRAPPEAFF. The CDR3 DNA sequence: TGTGCCAGCAGCGTAGAAATGGGCAGGGCCCCACCTGAAGCTTTCTTT.

The chain has TRBV9 and TRBJ2-7, with D possibly being TRBD1 (6 bases). Germline V gene data show CDR1 as SGDLS and CDR2 as YYNGEE. Trimming shortened V by 1 base and J by 4 bases, and 15 bases separated the two germline ends. The CDR3 spans 15 residues. The CDR3 DNA sequence: TGTGCCAGCAGCGTAAACGACAGGTCTGGATACGAGCAGTACTTC. Protein sequence: CASSVNDRSGYEQYF. Together with reference TRBV9 and TRBJ2-7, the CDR3 gives the full variable domain: DSGVTQTPKHLITATGQRVTLRCSPRSGDLSVYWYQQSLDQGLQFLIQYYNGEERAKGNILERFSAQQFPDLHSELNLSSLELGDSALYFCASSVNDRSGYEQYFGPGTRLTVT.

The chain links TRBV6-5 to TRBJ1-4; D ambiguous. Germline values: CDR1 MNHEY, CDR2 SVGAGI. V lost 4 bases to trimming and J lost 8 bases, with 11 bases between them. This CDR3 has 13 amino acids. The CDR3 DNA sequence: TGTGCCAGCAGTTGGAGGCGTAGGGAAAAACTGTTTTTT. It encodes CASSWRRREKLFF.

The rearrangement uses TRBV5-4 and TRBJ1-5, with D unclear. Germline V gives CDR1 SGHNT, CDR2 YYREEE (reference sequence). The CDR3 runs 13 residues. V was shortened by 4 bases and J by 3 bases, with 8 bases between the two germline ends. Here the CDR3 DNA reads TGTGCCAGCAGCCCCGGGATCAATCAGCCCCAGCATTTT. Translated, it gives CASSPGINQPQHF.

The rearrangement joins TRBV30 to TRBJ1-6; D is perhaps TRBD1 (6 bases). V was trimmed by 5 bases and J by 7 bases, leaving 15 bases between them. This CDR3 is 14 amino acids long. Germline loops: CDR1 GTSNPN, CDR2 SVGIG (reference sequence). CDR3 sequence: CAWGRGHSNSPLHF. The CDR3 nucleotides read TGTGCCTGGGGGCGGGGACACAGCAATTCACCCCTCCACTTT.

The rearrangement joins TRBV10-2 to TRBJ2-7, with D tentatively TRBD1 (5 bases). Trimming stripped 9 bases from V and 2 bases from J, with 14 bases between. Germline assignment: CDR1 WSHSY and CDR2 SAAADI. This CDR3 region has 13 residues. The CDR3 reads CASRGINAYEQYF. Here the CDR3 DNA reads TGCGCCAGTAGGGGTATTAATGCCTACGAGCAGTACTTC.

V gene TRBV7-9 combines with J gene TRBJ2-7, with D perhaps matching TRBD1 or TRBD2 (5 bases each). The germline V gene encodes CDR1 SEHNR and CDR2 FQNEAQ (reference sequence). Trimming left V 0 bases short and J 6 bases short, with 15 bases between. The CDR3 sequence is 15 residues long. CDR3 sequence reads: CASSLARDPSREQYF. DNA of the CDR3: TGTGCCAGCAGCTTAGCTAGGGACCCTTCACGCGAGCAGTACTTC.

V is TRBV7-9 and J is TRBJ1-5; no clear D gene. CDR3 length equals 13 residues. V was cut by 3 bases and J by 4 bases, with 7 bases left in between. In germline, CDR1 is SEHNR, CDR2 FQNEAQ (reference sequence). Here the CDR3 reads CASSFGSNQPQHF. The CDR3 region has the DNA TGTGCCAGCAGCTTTGGGTCAAATCAGCCCCAGCATTTT.

CDR3 bases: TGCGCCAGCAGTCAGCCTAGGGGGCGGAGGCTCCTTCCGACTGAAAAACTGTTTTTT. Amino acids: CASSQPRGRRLLPTEKLFF. This chain connects TRBV23-1 to TRBJ1-4, with 7 bases fitting TRBD1. TRBV23-1 is an ORF, with its function uncertain. The J segment lost 7 bases and the V segment lost 3 bases, leaving 20 bases of the junction unmatched. This CDR3 is 19 amino acids long.

CDR3: CASSPDRGRVGYTF. The CDR3 DNA reads as TGTGCCAGCAGCCCGGACAGGGGGCGAGTTGGCTACACCTTC. The chain has TRBV7-2 and TRBJ1-2, with 11 bases matching TRBD1. The CDR3 has 14 residues. The J segment lost 7 bases and the V segment lost 5 bases, leaving 6 bases of the junction unmatched. Germline loops: CDR1 SGHTA, CDR2 FQGNSA.

This chain joins TRBV19 and TRBJ1-2; no firm D call. The CDR3 extends over 13 amino acids. Trimming took off 2 bases at V and 3 bases at J, with 7 bases between the two ends. Germline lookup yields CDR1 LNHDA and CDR2 SQIVND (reference sequence). CDR3 in amino acids: CASSINGDYGYTF. DNA of the CDR3: TGTGCCAGTAGTATAAATGGGGACTATGGCTACACCTTC.

This chain joins TRBV20-1 and TRBJ1-2; D is unresolved. Germline-derived CDR1 and CDR2 are DFQATT and SNEGSKA (reference sequence). The CDR3 loop spans 11 amino acids. V lost 4 bases and J 4 bases, leaving 7 bases between the germline ends. The CDR3 sequence: CSAIILYGYTF. The CDR3 DNA reads TGCAGTGCTATTATCCTCTATGGCTACACCTTC.